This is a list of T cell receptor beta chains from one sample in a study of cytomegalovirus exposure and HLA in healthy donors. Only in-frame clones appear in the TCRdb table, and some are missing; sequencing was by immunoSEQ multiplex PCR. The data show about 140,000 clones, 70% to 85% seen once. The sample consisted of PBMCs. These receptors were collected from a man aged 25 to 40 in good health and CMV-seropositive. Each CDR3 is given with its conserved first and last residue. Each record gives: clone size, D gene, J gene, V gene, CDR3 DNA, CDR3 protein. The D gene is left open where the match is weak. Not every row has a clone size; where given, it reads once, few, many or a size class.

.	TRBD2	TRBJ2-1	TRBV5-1	TGCGCCAGCAGCTTGGGTCCAACGGGAGGCAATGAGCAGTTCTTC	CASSLGPTGGNEQFF
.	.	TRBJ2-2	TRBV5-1	TGCGCCAGCAGCTTGGACAGGTCCTTCACCGGGGAGCTGTTTTTT	CASSLDRSFTGELFF
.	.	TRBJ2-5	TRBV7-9	TGTGCCAGCAGCACTAGTAGGCGACTAGGGAAAGAGACCCAGTACTTC	CASSTSRRLGKETQYF
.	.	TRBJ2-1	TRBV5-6	TGTGCCAGCAGCTCGCCCGGGAGATTCGACAATGAGCAGTTCTTC	CASSSPGRFDNEQFF
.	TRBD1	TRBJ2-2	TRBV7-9	TGTGCCAGCAGCTTAACAGGGGCGCTCACCGGGGAGCTGTTTTTT	CASSLTGALTGELFF
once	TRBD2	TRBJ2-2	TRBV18	TGTGCCAGCTCACCACCGGGACTAGCGGCTCCCGGGGAGCTGTTTTTT	CASSPPGLAAPGELFF
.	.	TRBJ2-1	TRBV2	TGTGCCAGCAGGCACAGAGACAATGAGCAGTTCTTC	CASRHRDNEQFF
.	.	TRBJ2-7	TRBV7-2	TGTGCCAGCAGCTCCTTGGACGGGATTGACGAGCAGTACTTC	CASSSLDGIDEQYF
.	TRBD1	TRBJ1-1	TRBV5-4	TGTGCCAGCAGCTGGGACAGGGCCAACACTGAAGCTTTCTTT	CASSWDRANTEAFF
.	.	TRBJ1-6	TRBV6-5	TGTGCCAGCAGTTACTCGCCTGATCCAGGTGGTTCACCCCTCCACTTT	CASSYSPDPGGSPLHF
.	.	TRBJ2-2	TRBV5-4	TGTGCCAGCAGCCTCCCCAGGAACACCGGGGAGCTGTTTTTT	CASSLPRNTGELFF
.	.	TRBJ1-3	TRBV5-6	TGTGCCAGCAGCTTGTGGGGACTTGAGTATGGAAACACCATATATTTT	CASSLWGLEYGNTIYF
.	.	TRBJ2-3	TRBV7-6	TGTGCCAGCAGCATCGGACTCAGCACAGATACGCAGTATTTT	CASSIGLSTDTQYF
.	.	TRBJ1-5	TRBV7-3	TGTGCCAGCAGCCCAGTTAGCAATCAGCCCCAGCATTTT	CASSPVSNQPQHF
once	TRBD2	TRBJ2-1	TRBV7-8	TGTGCCAGCAGCGAGGGAGGGCGGAGCGGGAGGGTCTACAATGAGCAGTTCTTC	CASSEGGRSGRVYNEQFF
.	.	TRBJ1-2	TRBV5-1	TGCGCCAGCAGCTTGTCCTCTAACTATGGCTACACCTTC	CASSLSSNYGYTF
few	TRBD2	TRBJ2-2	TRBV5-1	TGCGCCAGCCAAGGCGGGAGGGCCCCGAACACCGGGGAGCTGTTTTTT	CASQGGRAPNTGELFF
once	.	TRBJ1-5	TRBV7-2	TGTGCCAGCAGCACCGGACTCCTCAATCAGCCCCAGCATTTT	CASSTGLLNQPQHF